This T cell receptor (beta chain) was sequenced during a study of PD-1 blockade in classical Hodgkin lymphoma. Looked up from germline, CDR1 is SNHLY and CDR2 is FYNNEI. There are 13 residues in the CDR3. The ends were cut back, 6 bases at V and 1 base at J, with 9 bases in the middle. Time point here: cycle 4 day 1 (C4D1), after 6 weeks of nivolumab. The patients all showed relapse after autologous stem cell transplantation, while their brentuximab vedotin exposure varied. Starting with thawed PBMCs, CD4+ T cells were purified by magnetic negative selection. The study, taken as a whole, reports: Compared with baseline, CD4+ but not CD8+ TCR diversity had risen significantly by C4D1. Exclusion covered patients beginning nivolumab under 1 year post-ASCT. Reasons behind the repertoire differences stay unclear, perhaps disease activity or earlier therapy.

Details on this clone: Its antigen is undetermined.

Only in-frame clones appear in the TCRdb table, and some are missing; sequencing was by immunoSEQ multiplex PCR. The sample holds tens of thousands of clones, approximately 79% seen once. The source was CD4+ T cells from blood, collected before the fourth cycle of nivolumab. The V and J genes are TRBV2 and TRBJ2-5; D remains ambiguous. This receptor was identified in a human donor with classical Hodgkin lymphoma. The CDR3 DNA follows: TGTGCCAGCAGGTTAAGCAGCCAAGAGACCCAGTACTTC. Its translation is CASRLSSQETQYF.